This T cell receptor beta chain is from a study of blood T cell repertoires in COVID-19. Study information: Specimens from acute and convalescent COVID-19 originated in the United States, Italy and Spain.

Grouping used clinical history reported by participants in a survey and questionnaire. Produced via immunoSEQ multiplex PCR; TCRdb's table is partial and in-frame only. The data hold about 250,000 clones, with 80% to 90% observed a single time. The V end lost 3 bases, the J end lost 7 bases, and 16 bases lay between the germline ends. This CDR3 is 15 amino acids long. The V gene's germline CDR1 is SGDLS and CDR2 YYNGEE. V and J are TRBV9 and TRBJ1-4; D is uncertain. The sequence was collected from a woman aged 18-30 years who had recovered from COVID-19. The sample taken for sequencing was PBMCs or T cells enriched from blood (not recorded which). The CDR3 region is CASSAVLGLGEKLFF. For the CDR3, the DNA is TGTGCCAGCAGCGCCGTCCTAGGTTTGGGTGAAAAACTGTTTTTT. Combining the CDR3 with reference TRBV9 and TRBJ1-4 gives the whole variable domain DSGVTQTPKHLITATGQRVTLRCSPRSGDLSVYWYQQSLDQGLQFLIQYYNGEERAKGNILERFSAQQFPDLHSELNLSSLELGDSALYFCASSAVLGLGEKLFFGSGTQLSVL.